In its sample, the clone carrying this TCR beta chain was seen a few times. The antigen is not known. V dropped 4 bases and J dropped 3; count of bases not matched to a gene: 8. Germline CDR1 LNHDA, CDR2 SQIVND (reference sequence). This CDR3 comprises 15 residues. The PCR had 60 Vbeta and 13 Jbeta primers. Clones were sequenced by immunoSEQ multiplex PCR, and TCRdb holds only the in-frame ones, with some missing. Of 130,000 or so clones in the sample, less than 75% were seen once. The data were obtained in a study of cytomegalovirus exposure and HLA in healthy donors. Study findings and constraints: It emerged from a later analysis that several of the most significant clusters appeared to be linked to common viral pathogens. The authors confirmed in vitro that a few CMV-associated chains were specific for CMV antigens.

The sequenced material came from PBMCs. The rearrangement links TRBV19 to TRBJ2-7; 8 nucleotides line up with TRBD1. This TCR derives from a woman between 40 and 50 years old in good health and CMV-seropositive. CDR3 nucleotide sequence: TGTGCCAGTAGTAACCCCGGACAGGGAAACTACGAGCAGTACTTC. Amino acid sequence: CASSNPGQGNYEQYF. Supplemented by reference TRBV19 and TRBJ2-7, the full variable domain reads DGGITQSPKYLFRKEGQNVTLSCEQNLNHDAMYWYRQDPGQGLRLIYYSQIVNDFQKGDIAEGYSVSREKKESFPLTVTSAQKNPTAFYLCASSNPGQGNYEQYFGPGTRLTVT.